Listed below are T cell receptor beta chains from one sample, sequenced in a study of blood T cell repertoires in COVID-19. Assay: immunoSEQ multiplex PCR; the TCRdb copy retains only in-frame clones and omits some. The sample has 110,000 to 150,000 clones, roughly four fifths seen once. Sequencing used peripheral blood. The receptors here all came from a human donor in a cohort sampled during active COVID-19. Each CDR3 is given with its conserved first and last residue. D genes are given only for firm matches. Not every row has a clone size; where given, it reads once, few, many or a size class.

v_call: TRBV28; d_call: TRBD2; clone_size: NA; j_call: TRBJ2-2; cdr3_nt: TGTGCCAGCTCCTTAGCGGGGCTAACCGGGGAGCTGTTTTTT; cdr3_aa: CASSLAGLTGELFF
v_call: TRBV24-1; d_call: NA; clone_size: NA; j_call: TRBJ1-5; cdr3_nt: TGTGCCACCCAAGGGGGGGGCTGGCAGCCCCAGCATTTT; cdr3_aa: CATQGGGWQPQHF
v_call: TRBV10-3; d_call: NA; clone_size: NA; j_call: TRBJ2-5; cdr3_nt: TGTGCCATCAGTGAGTCAAAGGGGGAAGAGACCCAGTACTTC; cdr3_aa: CAISESKGEETQYF
v_call: TRBV7-2; d_call: TRBD2; clone_size: NA; j_call: TRBJ2-5; cdr3_nt: TGTGCCAGCAGTTTGCTAGCGGAGGGTCAAGAGACCCAGTACTTC; cdr3_aa: CASSLLAEGQETQYF
v_call: TRBV12-3/TRBV12-4; d_call: NA; clone_size: NA; j_call: TRBJ1-1; cdr3_nt: TGTGCCAGCAGGAAACCAGGGACTGAAGCTTTCTTT; cdr3_aa: CASRKPGTEAFF
v_call: TRBV27; d_call: NA; clone_size: few; j_call: TRBJ1-5; cdr3_nt: TGTGCCAGCAGTTTTGAGCATAGCCAGCCCCAGCATTTT; cdr3_aa: CASSFEHSQPQHF
v_call: TRBV5-4; d_call: TRBD1; clone_size: once; j_call: TRBJ1-5; cdr3_nt: TGTGCCAGCAGCTACACAGGGGTTGAGGGGCAGCCCCAGCATTTT; cdr3_aa: CASSYTGVEGQPQHF
v_call: TRBV6-5; d_call: NA; clone_size: NA; j_call: TRBJ1-6; cdr3_nt: TGTGCCAGCAACGGTGACAACCGGAATTCACCCCTCCACTTT; cdr3_aa: CASNGDNRNSPLHF
v_call: TRBV2; d_call: TRBD2; clone_size: once; j_call: TRBJ2-5; cdr3_nt: TGTGCCAGCAGTGATCGGACTAGAAGGGGAGAGACCCAGTACTTC; cdr3_aa: CASSDRTRRGETQYF
v_call: TRBV14; d_call: NA; clone_size: NA; j_call: TRBJ1-2; cdr3_nt: TGTGCCAGCAGCCAAGATCTCACAGGGAGAGTAGGAGGCTACACCTTC; cdr3_aa: CASSQDLTGRVGGYTF
v_call: TRBV2; d_call: TRBD2; clone_size: NA; j_call: TRBJ2-3; cdr3_nt: TGTGCCAGCAGGGCCCTTGCGGGGGGCACAGATACGCAGTATTTT; cdr3_aa: CASRALAGGTDTQYF
v_call: TRBV6-5; d_call: TRBD1; clone_size: once; j_call: TRBJ2-5; cdr3_nt: TGTGCCAGCAGAGGACAGGGTTGGAAGGAGACCCAGTACTTC; cdr3_aa: CASRGQGWKETQYF
v_call: TRBV15; d_call: NA; clone_size: NA; j_call: TRBJ1-2; cdr3_nt: TGTGCCACCAGCAGAACGCGGGCTGCCCCCGGCTACACCTTC; cdr3_aa: CATSRTRAAPGYTF
v_call: TRBV12-2; d_call: NA; clone_size: NA; j_call: TRBJ2-7; cdr3_nt: TGTGCAAGTCGCCCGAAGGGAGTAGCGGGGGGCCTTTCCTACGAGCAGTACTTC; cdr3_aa: CASRPKGVAGGLSYEQYF
v_call: TRBV7-9; d_call: NA; clone_size: NA; j_call: TRBJ1-1; cdr3_nt: TGTGCCAGCAGCTTGGAGACCGGGACAACGAACACTGAAGCTTTCTTT; cdr3_aa: CASSLETGTTNTEAFF
v_call: TRBV2; d_call: TRBD1; clone_size: NA; j_call: TRBJ2-4; cdr3_nt: TGTGCCACCAGGAACCCTGACAGGGTAGGCAAAAACATTCAGTACTTC; cdr3_aa: CATRNPDRVGKNIQYF
v_call: TRBV10-3; d_call: TRBD2; clone_size: NA; j_call: TRBJ2-7; cdr3_nt: TGTGCCATCAGTGCTTTGGCGGGGGGAACCTACGAGCAGTACTTC; cdr3_aa: CAISALAGGTYEQYF
v_call: TRBV2; d_call: TRBD1; clone_size: NA; j_call: TRBJ2-2; cdr3_nt: TGTGCCAGCAGTTCTACCGGGACAGGCTATCCCGGGGAGCTGTTTTTT; cdr3_aa: CASSSTGTGYPGELFF
v_call: TRBV5-1; d_call: TRBD1; clone_size: few; j_call: TRBJ1-2; cdr3_nt: TGCGCCAGCAGCAATGCGGGACAGGCCAACTATGGCTACACCTTC; cdr3_aa: CASSNAGQANYGYTF
v_call: TRBV5-1; d_call: NA; clone_size: NA; j_call: TRBJ2-7; cdr3_nt: TGCGCCAGCAGCTTGGCCGTGGGGGCCAGCTCAGAGCAGTACTTC; cdr3_aa: CASSLAVGASSEQYF
v_call: TRBV28; d_call: TRBD1; clone_size: NA; j_call: TRBJ1-2; cdr3_nt: TGTGCCAGCAGTACGACAGGGTCCCACTATGGCTACACCTTC; cdr3_aa: CASSTTGSHYGYTF
v_call: TRBV23-1; d_call: NA; clone_size: NA; j_call: TRBJ1-2; cdr3_nt: TGCGCCAGCCCTACAGAGGGAGCTAACTATGGCTACACCTTC; cdr3_aa: CASPTEGANYGYTF
v_call: TRBV20-1; d_call: NA; clone_size: NA; j_call: TRBJ2-7; cdr3_nt: TGCAGTGCCTCCGTTCTGAGGGAGCAGTACTTC; cdr3_aa: CSASVLREQYF
v_call: TRBV5-4; d_call: TRBD2; clone_size: NA; j_call: TRBJ2-5; cdr3_nt: TGTGCCAGCAGCTCGGGACTAGCGGGGGCGCTTTACCAAGAGACCCAGTACTTC; cdr3_aa: CASSSGLAGALYQETQYF
v_call: TRBV6-5; d_call: NA; clone_size: few; j_call: TRBJ1-5; cdr3_nt: TGTGCCAGCAAGGAGGGGAAAAATCAGCCCCAGCATTTT; cdr3_aa: CASKEGKNQPQHF
v_call: TRBV3-1/TRBV3-2; d_call: TRBD1; clone_size: NA; j_call: TRBJ2-1; cdr3_nt: TGTGCCAGCAGCCAAGATATCGGGACAGGGATCCCCAATGAGCAGTTCTTC; cdr3_aa: CASSQDIGTGIPNEQFF
v_call: TRBV27; d_call: TRBD1; clone_size: NA; j_call: TRBJ2-1; cdr3_nt: TGTGCCAGCAGATACAGGGGGAGAGGGGACAATGAGCAGTTCTTC; cdr3_aa: CASRYRGRGDNEQFF
v_call: TRBV6-5; d_call: TRBD1; clone_size: NA; j_call: TRBJ1-1; cdr3_nt: TGTGCCAGCAGGATGGGACAGTACACTGAAGCTTTCTTT; cdr3_aa: CASRMGQYTEAFF
v_call: TRBV9; d_call: NA; clone_size: NA; j_call: TRBJ1-4; cdr3_nt: TGTGCCAGCAGCGTAGCGACAGGAAATGAAAAACTGTTTTTT; cdr3_aa: CASSVATGNEKLFF
v_call: TRBV3-1/TRBV3-2; d_call: NA; clone_size: NA; j_call: TRBJ1-5; cdr3_nt: TGTGCCAGCAGCCAAGGATCAGATTATAGCAATCAGCCCCAGCATTTT; cdr3_aa: CASSQGSDYSNQPQHF
v_call: TRBV25-1; d_call: NA; clone_size: once; j_call: TRBJ1-1; cdr3_nt: TGTGCCAGCAGTGAATCTTGGGGGGTTGTAAACACTGAAGCTTTCTTT; cdr3_aa: CASSESWGVVNTEAFF
v_call: TRBV18; d_call: TRBD2; clone_size: NA; j_call: TRBJ2-5; cdr3_nt: TGTGCCAGCTCACCGGGACTAGCGGGGGCGTCGGAGACCCAGTACTTC; cdr3_aa: CASSPGLAGASETQYF
v_call: TRBV9; d_call: TRBD2; clone_size: NA; j_call: TRBJ2-7; cdr3_nt: TGTGCCAGCAGCGTGAGCGGGGGGGCCTTTAGTTACGAGCAGTACTTC; cdr3_aa: CASSVSGGAFSYEQYF
v_call: TRBV7-2; d_call: NA; clone_size: NA; j_call: TRBJ1-2; cdr3_nt: TGTGCCAGCAGCTCCCGGACAGACTATGGCTACACCTTC; cdr3_aa: CASSSRTDYGYTF
v_call: TRBV6-6; d_call: NA; clone_size: once; j_call: TRBJ1-3; cdr3_nt: TGTGCCAGCAGTTACCGGAGACAGAACTCTGGAAACACCATATATTTT; cdr3_aa: CASSYRRQNSGNTIYF
v_call: TRBV19; d_call: TRBD2; clone_size: NA; j_call: TRBJ2-3; cdr3_nt: TGTGCCAGTAGTATTATCAGCGGGGGAAACACAGATACGCAGTATTTT; cdr3_aa: CASSIISGGNTDTQYF
v_call: TRBV7-9; d_call: NA; clone_size: once; j_call: TRBJ1-1; cdr3_nt: TGTGCCAGCAGCTTAGTAGGCGGGTACACTGAAGCTTTCTTT; cdr3_aa: CASSLVGGYTEAFF
v_call: TRBV18; d_call: TRBD2; clone_size: NA; j_call: TRBJ2-3; cdr3_nt: TGTGCCAGCTCACCTCAAAACCCGCGGGGGGCCGACACAGATACGCAGTATTTT; cdr3_aa: CASSPQNPRGADTDTQYF
v_call: TRBV3-1/TRBV3-2; d_call: TRBD1; clone_size: NA; j_call: TRBJ1-1; cdr3_nt: TGTGCCAGCAGCCAGGGGACAGGGTTTCAGGAGACTGAAGCTTTCTTT; cdr3_aa: CASSQGTGFQETEAFF
v_call: TRBV5-8; d_call: NA; clone_size: NA; j_call: TRBJ1-6; cdr3_nt: TGTGCCAGCAGCTGGATCCCTCCGGGACTGCAAAATTCACCCCTCCACTTT; cdr3_aa: CASSWIPPGLQNSPLHF
v_call: TRBV11-3; d_call: NA; clone_size: NA; j_call: TRBJ2-7; cdr3_nt: TGTGCCAGCAGCCTAAACTCGATCTCCTACGAGCAGTACTTC; cdr3_aa: CASSLNSISYEQYF